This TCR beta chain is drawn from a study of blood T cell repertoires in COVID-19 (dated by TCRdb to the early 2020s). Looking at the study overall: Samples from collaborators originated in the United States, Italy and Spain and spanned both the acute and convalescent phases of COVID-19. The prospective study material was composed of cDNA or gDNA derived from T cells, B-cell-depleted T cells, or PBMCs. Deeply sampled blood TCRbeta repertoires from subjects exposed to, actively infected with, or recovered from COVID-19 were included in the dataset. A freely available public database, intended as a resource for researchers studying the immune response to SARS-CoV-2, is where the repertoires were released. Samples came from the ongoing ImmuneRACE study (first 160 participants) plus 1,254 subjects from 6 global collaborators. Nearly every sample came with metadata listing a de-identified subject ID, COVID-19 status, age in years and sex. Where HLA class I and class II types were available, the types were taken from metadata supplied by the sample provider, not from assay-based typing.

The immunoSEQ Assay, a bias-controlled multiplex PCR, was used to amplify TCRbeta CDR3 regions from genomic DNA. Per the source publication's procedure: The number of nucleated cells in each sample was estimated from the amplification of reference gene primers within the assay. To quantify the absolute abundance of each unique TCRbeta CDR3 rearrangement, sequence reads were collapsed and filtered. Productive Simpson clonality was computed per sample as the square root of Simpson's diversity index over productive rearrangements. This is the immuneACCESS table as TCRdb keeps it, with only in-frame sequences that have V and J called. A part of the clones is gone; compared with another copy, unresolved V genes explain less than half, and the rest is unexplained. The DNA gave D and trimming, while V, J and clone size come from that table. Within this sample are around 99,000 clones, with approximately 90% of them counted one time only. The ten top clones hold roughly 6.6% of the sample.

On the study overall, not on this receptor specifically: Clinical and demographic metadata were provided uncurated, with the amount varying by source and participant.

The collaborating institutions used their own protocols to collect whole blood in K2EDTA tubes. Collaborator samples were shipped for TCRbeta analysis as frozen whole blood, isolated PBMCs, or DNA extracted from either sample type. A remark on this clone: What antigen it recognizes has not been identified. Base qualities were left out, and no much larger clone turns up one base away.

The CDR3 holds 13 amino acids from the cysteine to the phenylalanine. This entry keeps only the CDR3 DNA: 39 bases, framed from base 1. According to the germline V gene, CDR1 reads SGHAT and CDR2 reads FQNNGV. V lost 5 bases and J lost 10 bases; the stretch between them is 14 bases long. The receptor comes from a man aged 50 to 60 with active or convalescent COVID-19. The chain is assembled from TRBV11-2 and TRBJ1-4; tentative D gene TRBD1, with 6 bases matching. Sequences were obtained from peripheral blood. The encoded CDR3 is CASSREGGPKLFF. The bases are TGTGCCAGCAGCCGCGAGGGGGGGCCAAAACTGTTTTTT.